Following are 20 T cell receptor beta chains from one sample sequenced in a study of siplizumab effects on memory and regulatory T cells. Profiling relied on immunoSEQ multiplex PCR, and the TCRdb table lists in-frame clones only, not all of them. The sample has more than 70,000 clones, 95% seen once. Input material: CD8+ T cells sorted from blood. The receptors were sampled from a human donor in good health.

The gene calls are TRBV27 and TRBJ2-7; a possible D gene is TRBD2 (6 bases). The V end was cut by 5 bases, the J end by 2 bases, with 10 bases between. The CDR3 extends over 13 amino acids. The germline CDR1 and CDR2 sequences are MNHEY and SMNVEV (reference sequence). The DNA for the CDR3 is TGTGCCAGCAGTGCGGGACCAGCCTACGAGCAGTACTTC. It encodes CASSAGPAYEQYF.

The rearrangement uses TRBV5-6 and TRBJ2-7, with 9 nucleotides matching TRBD1. V gave up 4 bases and J gave up 3 bases; unmatched junction bases: 20. CDR1 SGHDT and CDR2 YYEEEE come from the germline V gene. The CDR3 spans 19 residues. The CDR3 region is CASSPFRPGQGPSFYEQYF. As DNA, the CDR3 is TGTGCCAGCAGCCCCTTCCGTCCGGGACAGGGTCCCTCATTCTACGAGCAGTACTTC.

V is TRBV23-1 and J is TRBJ2-7; 9 bases are shared with TRBD1. TRBV23-1 is assigned to the ORF class and has an uncertain function. V was pared by 11 bases and J by 2 bases, with 4 bases of the junction left unmatched. The length of the CDR3 is 12 residues. CDR3 sequence (DNA): TGCGCCCCTTGGACAGGGGCCTACGAGCAGTACTTC. This codes for CAPWTGAYEQYF.

This chain links TRBV15 with TRBJ2-2; D may correspond to TRBD1 or TRBD2 (5 bases each). The CDR3 consists of 15 residues. V was shortened by 3 bases and J by 2 bases, with 10 bases between the two germline ends. The germline gives CDR1 LNHNV, CDR2 YYDKDF (reference sequence). CDR3 in DNA: TGTGCCACCAGCAGCCGGGACCCAAACACCGGGGAGCTGTTTTTT. It translates to CATSSRDPNTGELFF.

The chain is built from TRBV11-2 and TRBJ2-5, with D unclear. The V and J ends lost 1 base and 5 bases respectively, with 5 bases between them. CDR1 is SGHAT, CDR2 FQNNGV, per germline. This CDR3 is 12 amino acids long. CDR3 in DNA: TGTGCCAGCAGCTTAGGAGCGGAGACCCAGTACTTC. This translates into CASSLGAETQYF.

The chain carries TRBV9 and TRBJ1-1, with D possibly TRBD1 on 5 matching bases. Germline V gene lookup returns CDR1 SGDLS and CDR2 YYNGEE. The CDR3 has 16 residues. Trimming left V 0 bases short and J 0 bases short, with 12 bases between. CDR3 amino acids: CASSVVGGYMNTEAFF. The DNA of the CDR3 is TGTGCCAGCAGCGTAGTCGGGGGGTATATGAACACTGAAGCTTTCTTT.

About this clone: Other DNA sequences in the sample encode the same CDR3. The rearrangement uses TRBV13 and TRBJ2-7; possibly TRBD1 for D (5 bases). V was trimmed by 5 bases and J by 5 bases, leaving 19 bases between them. Per the germline V gene, CDR1 is PRHDT and CDR2 is FYEKMQ (reference sequence). The CDR3 covers 15 residues. CDR3 in DNA: TGTGCCAGCAGCACAAGACAGCGTCCAGGGCACGAGCAGTACTTC. Amino acids: CASSTRQRPGHEQYF.

This clone is a singleton in its sample. V gene TRBV7-3 combines with J gene TRBJ2-2, with D perhaps being TRBD1 or TRBD2 (6 bases each). The germline V gene has CDR1 SGHTA and CDR2 FQGTGA. The CDR3 has 14 amino acids. With 5 bases removed from V and 4 bases from J, the gap between germline ends came to 11 bases. Written as DNA, the CDR3 is TGTGCCAGCAGCCTAGGAGGGGGCACCGGGGAGCTGTTTTTT. Translating gives CASSLGGGTGELFF.

This clone was recorded a few times. The rearrangement uses TRBV2 and TRBJ1-2; maybe TRBD1 (5 bases). The germline gives CDR1 SNHLY, CDR2 FYNNEI. Trimming took off 1 base at V and 4 bases at J, with 13 bases between the two ends. The CDR3 spans 15 residues. The CDR3 nucleotides are TGTGCCAGCAGTGAAGAGAGACAGCGTACCTATGGCTACACCTTC. Translating it yields CASSEERQRTYGYTF.

The chain uses TRBV28 and TRBJ2-7, with 7 bases fitting TRBD1. CDR1 is MDHEN, CDR2 SYDVKM, per germline. CDR3 length equals 14 residues. V lost 5 bases to trimming and J lost 6 bases; unmatched junction nucleotides: 10. The CDR3 sequence is CASSPGTEGSEQYF. CDR3 nucleotide sequence: TGTGCCAGCAGTCCCGGGACAGAAGGTAGCGAGCAGTACTTC.

The chain employs TRBV21-1 and TRBJ2-7; whether TRBD1, the table's D call, matches the DNA was not checked. TRBV21-1 is a pseudogene locus. The CDR3 is 11 amino acids. CDR3 protein: CASSYRQEQYF. The CDR3 coding sequence is TGTGCCAGCAGCTACCGACAAGAGCAGTACTTC.

The V call is TRBV4-1, the J call TRBJ2-7; the D gene is possibly TRBD1 (5 bases). V lost 4 bases and J 2 bases, leaving 12 bases between the germline ends. Germline CDR1 is MGHRA and CDR2 is YSYEKL. The CDR3 is made up of 14 amino acids. As DNA, the CDR3 is TGCGCCAGCAGCCGAGCAGGGTCGGCCTACGAGCAGTACTTC. Its translation is CASSRAGSAYEQYF.

The CDR3 loop reads CASSMIPDGTYEQYF. Written as DNA, the CDR3 is TGTGCCAGTAGTATGATCCCGGATGGGACCTACGAGCAGTACTTC. The chain combines TRBV19 with TRBJ2-7; D is unresolved. Germline V gene sequence: CDR1 LNHDA, CDR2 SQIVND (reference sequence). This CDR3 is built from 15 residues. V lost 3 bases and J lost 2, with 14 bases in between.

For this clone: The sample carries other DNA sequences with the same CDR3. The rearrangement links TRBV5-6 to TRBJ2-7, with D unresolved. Germline V CDR1 and CDR2: SGHDT, YYEEEE. This CDR3 is 13 amino acids long. Trimming removed 0 bases at V and 3 bases at J, with 7 bases between. The CDR3 region has the DNA TGTGCCAGCAGCTTGGGGTCCAGCTACGAGCAGTACTTC. This codes for CASSLGSSYEQYF. Filled out from reference TRBV5-6 and TRBJ2-7, the complete variable domain reads DAGVTQSPTHLIKTRGQQVTLRCSPKSGHDTVSWYQQALGQGPQFIFQYYEEEERQRGNFPDRFSGHQFPNYSSELNVNALLLGDSALYLCASSLGSSYEQYFGPGTRLTVT.

In DNA, the CDR3 is TGCGCCAGCAGTCAAACTGGGTCGATAACCTACGAGCAGTACTTC. The encoded protein is CASSQTGSITYEQYF. The chain employs TRBV5-1 and TRBJ2-7, with D uncertain. Trimming pared 5 bases from V and 2 bases from J, leaving 17 bases between. CDR3 size: 15 residues. From germline, CDR1 is SGHRS and CDR2 YFSETQ.

Comments on this clone: Germline is not matched at one junction end, which may reflect a read error. The rearrangement joins TRBV9 to TRBJ2-3; 9 nucleotides line up with TRBD1. From germline, CDR1 is SGDLS and CDR2 YYNGEE. The CDR3 has 15 amino acids. CDR3 coding DNA: TGTGCCAGCAGCGCGGGGACAGGGATCACAGATACGCAATATTTT. Translating it yields CASSAGTGITDTQYF. The full variable domain, with the rest looked up from reference TRBV9 and TRBJ2-3, is DSGVTQTPKHLITATGQRVTLRCSPRSGDLSVYWYQQSLDQGLQFLIQYYNGEERAKGNILERFSAQQFPDLHSELNLSSLELGDSALYFCASSAGTGITDTQYFGPGTRLTVL.

The genes are TRBV10-3 and TRBJ2-5; D not certain. Trimming cost V 3 bases and J 7 bases, with 12 bases left between them. This CDR3 comprises 13 residues. Germline CDR1 reads ENHRY; CDR2 reads SYGVKD. This CDR3 reads CAISDPAPRTQYF. As DNA, the CDR3 is TGTGCCATCAGTGACCCGGCCCCAAGGACCCAGTACTTC.

The chain combines TRBV2 with TRBJ1-5, with D possibly being TRBD1 (6 bases). V was shortened by 0 bases and J by 16 bases, with 10 bases between the two germline ends. This CDR3 is built from 11 residues. Germline CDR1 reads SNHLY; CDR2 reads FYNNEI. The CDR3: CASSEAGTTHF. In DNA, the CDR3 is TGTGCCAGCAGTGAAGCCGGGACAACCCATTTT.

J is TRBJ2-1 and V is TRBV7-9; 8 bases are shared with TRBD2. The ends lost 4 bases at V and 6 bases at J; junction bases unmatched: 8. Germline assignment: CDR1 SEHNR and CDR2 FQNEAQ (reference sequence). The CDR3 runs 15 residues. DNA of the CDR3: TGTGCCAGCAGCTCGACCGGGACTAGTTCCAATGAGCAGTTCTTC. It translates to CASSSTGTSSNEQFF.

This rearrangement joins TRBV11-2 to TRBJ2-3; D is uncertain. The CDR3 length is 14 residues. Trimming stripped 3 bases from V and 4 bases from J, with 11 bases between. Germline lookup yields CDR1 SGHAT and CDR2 FQNNGV. CDR3 amino acids: CASSLAPRPDTQYF. The CDR3 nucleotides read TGTGCCAGCAGCTTGGCTCCGAGGCCAGATACGCAGTATTTT.